The rows below give T cell receptor beta chains drawn from one sample of a study of T-cell reconstitution after alpha-beta-depleted transplantation in children. Via MiXCR, TCRdb re-called the PCR reads, giving one row per CDR3 protein. The table shows about 590,000 distinct CDR3 sequences, with over 10% occurring only once. The specimen comprised PBMCs, mostly from graft donor cells, sampled 360 days after TCRalphabeta/CD19-depleted stem cell transplant. Every receptor here comes from a male patient aged 10 to 17 who had a stem cell transplant for acute myeloid leukemia, so the T cells may come from the graft donor. The CDR3 runs from the conserved cysteine through the conserved F or W. The D gene is left open where the match is weak. Expanded clones get a size class; other rows say once, few or many, or leave the size out.

TRBV20-1	.	14	many	TRBJ2-5	TGCAGTGCTTATCGGGACGGCCTCCAAGAGACCCAGTACTTC	CSAYRDGLQETQYF
TRBV2	.	14	many	TRBJ1-5	TGTGCCAGCCACCAGGAACTCGGGAACCAGCCCCAGCATTTT	CASHQELGNQPQHF
TRBV4-3	.	19	few	TRBJ2-3	TGCGCCAGCAGCCAAGACTGGGAGAGCGTCGGGAGAGGCACAGATACGCAGTATTTT	CASSQDWESVGRGTDTQYF
TRBV12-3/TRBV12-4	TRBD1	15	many	TRBJ2-7	TGTGCCAGCAGTTTGGTGACAGGGGCCCCCTACGAGCAGTACTTC	CASSLVTGAPYEQYF
TRBV29-1	.	11	many	TRBJ2-5	TGCAGCGTTCGCAGGGAAAAGACCCAGTACTTC	CSVRREKTQYF
TRBV4-3	TRBD1	13	.	TRBJ2-5	TGCGCCAGCAGCCATAACAGGGGGGAGACCCAGTACTTC	CASSHNRGETQYF
TRBV5-1	.	15	many	TRBJ2-1	TGCGCCAGCAGGCCGGGACTGATCTCCTACAATGAGCAGTTCTTC	CASRPGLISYNEQFF
TRBV20-1	TRBD1	16	few	TRBJ1-5	TGCAGTGCTAAGTTGACAGGGAGGGGTAGCAATCAGCCCCAGCATTTT	CSAKLTGRGSNQPQHF
TRBV7-2	.	16	few	TRBJ1-2	TGTGCCAGCAGCTTACCCTTCTGGGGAACTAACTATGGCTACACCTTC	CASSLPFWGTNYGYTF
TRBV5-6	.	15	.	TRBJ2-5	TGTGCCAGCAGCTCCCGGGACCCTAGGCGAGAGACCCAGTACTTC	CASSSRDPRRETQYF
TRBV5-1	TRBD2	16	many	TRBJ2-1	TGCGCCAGCAGCTTGGCCCCTAGCGGAACCTACAATGAGCAGTTCTTC	CASSLAPSGTYNEQFF
TRBV20-1	TRBD2	14	few	TRBJ2-1	TGCAGTGCTAGTCGTAGCGGGAGCTACAATGAGCAGTTCTTC	CSASRSGSYNEQFF
TRBV20-1	.	13	.	TRBJ2-3	TGCAGTGCTAGAAATACCTTCACAGATACGCAGTATTTT	CSARNTFTDTQYF
TRBV4-3	TRBD1	13	few	TRBJ2-7	TGCGCCAGCAGCCAAGGAGGACAGGCCGAGCAGTACTTC	CASSQGGQAEQYF
TRBV12-3/TRBV12-4	.	14	.	TRBJ2-7	TGTGCCAGCAGTTCCGGAACTTGGCCCTCCGAGCAGTACTTC	CASSSGTWPSEQYF
TRBV20-1	.	11	few	TRBJ2-5	TGCAGTGCTATGGCCCAAGAGACCCAGTACTTC	CSAMAQETQYF
TRBV24-1	TRBD2	15	few	TRBJ2-3	TGTGCCACCAGTCTAGCGGGAGAGAGCACAGATACGCAGTATTTT	CATSLAGESTDTQYF
TRBV12-3/TRBV12-4	.	14	.	TRBJ2-7	TGTGCCAGCAGAATCGGACACCAGTCCTACGAGCAGTACTTC	CASRIGHQSYEQYF